Below are 23 T cell receptor beta chains sequenced from a single sample in a study of T cell responses to AZD1222 COVID-19 vaccine. Sequenced by immunoSEQ multiplex PCR; TCRdb stores in-frame clones only, minus some. This sample has fewer than 150,000 clones; approximately 91% occur once, and the top ten carry about 4.5%. This sample comprised peripheral blood, obtained on day 0 of AZD1222 vaccination. The receptors come from an adult in good health.

This chain connects TRBV13 to TRBJ1-6, with a weak D call TRBD1 (6 bases). CDR1 PRHDT and CDR2 FYEKMQ come from the germline V gene (reference sequence). The CDR3 is 18 residues long. The ends were cut back, 6 bases at V and 0 bases at J, with 18 bases in the middle. The CDR3 protein is CASSRRQDRSSYNSPLHF. For the CDR3, the DNA is TGTGCCAGCAGTCGGAGACAGGATCGAAGCTCCTATAATTCACCCCTCCACTTT.

This chain uses TRBV6-5 with TRBJ2-7; the match to TRBD2 covers 7 bases. J gave up 2 bases and V 8 bases, and 6 bases lay outside the gene matches. In germline, CDR1 is MNHEY, CDR2 SVGAGI. The CDR3 extends over 13 amino acids. DNA for the CDR3: TGTGCCAGCGGAGCGGGACGGACCTACGAGCAGTACTTC. Amino acid sequence: CASGAGRTYEQYF.

V usage is TRBV28 and J usage is TRBJ1-4, with D perhaps matching TRBD1 (6 bases). This CDR3 is 14 amino acids long. Trimming stripped 6 bases from V and 7 bases from J, with 15 bases between. Germline assignment: CDR1 MDHEN and CDR2 SYDVKM. Here the CDR3 reads CASRTEGTLEKLFF. The CDR3 region has the DNA TGTGCCAGCAGAACAGAGGGGACACTTGAAAAACTGTTTTTT.

A few counts support this clone. The chain is built from TRBV5-1 and TRBJ1-1; D uncertain. The CDR3 is made up of 14 amino acids. Germline V CDR1 and CDR2: SGHRS, YFSETQ. V gave up 0 bases and J gave up 4 bases, with 10 bases separating them. CDR3 sequence (DNA): TGCGCCAGCAGCTTGGGAGGGCGGGTCACTGAAGCTTTCTTT. Translated: CASSLGGRVTEAFF.

This clone was seen a few times. The J gene is TRBJ2-3, the V gene TRBV19; possible D gene TRBD1, 5 bases. V gave up 3 bases and J gave up 2 bases, with 18 bases separating them. Germline V gives CDR1 LNHDA, CDR2 SQIVND (reference sequence). The CDR3 consists of 17 residues. CDR3: CASSIDSFVGFTDTQYF. Written as DNA, the CDR3 is TGTGCCAGTAGTATCGACAGCTTCGTGGGGTTCACAGATACGCAGTATTTT.

The chain recombines TRBV19 with TRBJ2-2; D unresolved. The CDR3 spans 16 residues. The germline V and J ends were trimmed by 3 bases and 3 bases, with 14 bases remaining between them. Per germline, CDR1 LNHDA and CDR2 SQIVND (reference sequence). CDR3 nucleotides: TGTGCCAGTAGTATTTCCGGCGGCTGGGACACCGGGGAGCTGTTTTTT. Translating it yields CASSISGGWDTGELFF.

This clone was counted once. The rearrangement joins TRBV28 to TRBJ2-1, with D possibly matching TRBD2 (5 bases). CDR1 MDHEN and CDR2 SYDVKM come from the germline V gene. This CDR3 spans 14 amino acids. The germline V and J ends were trimmed by 5 bases and 0 bases, with 8 bases remaining between them. The CDR3 reads CASSSGSSYNEQFF. The CDR3 region has the DNA TGTGCCAGCAGTAGCGGAAGCTCCTACAATGAGCAGTTCTTC.

This chain connects TRBV30 to TRBJ1-5, with D tentatively TRBD1 (5 bases). The CDR3 covers 16 residues. V lost 1 base and J 7 bases, leaving 20 bases between the germline ends. Germline CDR1 GTSNPN, CDR2 SVGIG (reference sequence). The CDR3 coding sequence is TGTGCCTGGAGTGACCCTTCCAGGGCGGGAGGACAGCCCCAGCATTTT. As protein: CAWSDPSRAGGQPQHF. Full variable domain (remainder filled in from reference TRBV30 and TRBJ1-5): SQTIHQWPATLVQPVGSPLSLECTVEGTSNPNLYWYRQAAGRGLQLLFYSVGIGQISSEVPQNLSASRPQDRQFILSSKKLLLSDSGFYLCAWSDPSRAGGQPQHFGDGTRLSIL.

The chain recombines TRBV20-1 with TRBJ1-2; unclear D gene. The CDR3 is made up of 9 amino acids. The V gene's germline CDR1 is DFQATT and CDR2 SNEGSKA (reference sequence). The V end lost 3 bases, the J end lost 13 bases, and 9 bases lay between the germline ends. The CDR3 nucleotides read TGCAGTGCTAGTGAGAGAAGCACCTTC. Amino acids: CSASERSTF.

The chain links TRBV28 to TRBJ1-5; D remains ambiguous. CDR1 is MDHEN and CDR2 is SYDVKM in the germline V gene. Trimming stripped 7 bases from V and 2 bases from J, with 12 bases between. The CDR3 length is 14 residues. CDR3 nucleotides: TGTGCCAGCATGGAGGGATTTGGCAATCAGCCCCAGCATTTT. Its translation: CASMEGFGNQPQHF.

The rearrangement links TRBV3-1 (or the pseudogene TRBV3-2) to TRBJ2-3; D possibly uses TRBD1 or TRBD2 (5 bases each). CDR3 length: 15 amino acids. V lost 1 base, J lost 5 bases, and 13 bases lay in between. Germline values: CDR1 LGHDT, CDR2 YNNKEL (reference sequence). The CDR3: CASSQAGTRGDTQYF. The CDR3 DNA reads as TGTGCCAGCAGCCAAGCGGGGACCCGCGGAGATACGCAGTATTTT.

This chain joins TRBV6-4 and TRBJ1-1; no reliable D call. Germline CDR1 and CDR2: MRHNA and SNTAGT. V was trimmed by 6 bases and J by 7 bases, leaving 18 bases between them. This CDR3 contains 14 residues. CDR3 loop: CASSRVPQANEAFF. CDR3 nucleotide sequence: TGTGCCAGCAGCCGAGTCCCGCAGGCCAATGAAGCTTTCTTT.

Only one count was recorded for this clone. The gene calls are TRBV4-2 and TRBJ1-5, with 7 nucleotides matching TRBD1. Germline V gene data show CDR1 as LGHNA and CDR2 as YNFKEQ. CDR3 length: 13 amino acids. Trimming cost V 1 base and J 10 bases; bases outside gene matches: 4. The CDR3 nucleotides read TGTGCCAGCAGCCAAGCAGGGGGTCGACCCCAGCATTTT. It yields the protein CASSQAGGRPQHF.

V usage is TRBV5-1 and J usage is TRBJ1-6; 7 nucleotides match TRBD1. The trim removed 4 bases at V and 6 bases at J, leaving 7 bases unmatched. This CDR3 region has 15 residues. Germline V gene lookup returns CDR1 SGHRS and CDR2 YFSETQ. The CDR3: CASSRTGRSNSPLHF. CDR3 sequence (DNA): TGCGCCAGCAGCCGGACAGGTCGGAGTAATTCACCCCTCCACTTT. The complete variable domain, with remaining parts taken from reference TRBV5-1 and TRBJ1-6, reads KAGVTQTPRYLIKTRGQQVTLSCSPISGHRSVSWYQQTPGQGLQFLFEYFSETQRNKGNFPGRFSGRQFSNSRSEMNVSTLELGDSALYLCASSRTGRSNSPLHFGNGTRLTVT.

There are a few counts of this clone. CDR3 sequence (DNA): TGTGCCAGCAGCTTAGCAGTGGGGTTCGGTGGCTACACCTTC. It translates to CASSLAVGFGGYTF. This chain connects TRBV7-9 to TRBJ1-2, with D unclear. Germline loops: CDR1 SEHNR, CDR2 FQNEAQ (reference sequence). This CDR3 has 14 amino acids. V lost 0 bases and J lost 7, with 12 bases in between.

The CDR3 DNA sequence: TGTGCCACCAGTGATTCTTCGGCAGGCTATGGCTACACCTTC. Protein product: CATSDSSAGYGYTF. The chain combines TRBV24-1 with TRBJ1-2; D ambiguous. Looked up from germline, CDR1 is KGHDR and CDR2 is SFDVKD. Deletions cut 2 bases from V and 4 bases from J, with 10 bases between. The CDR3 runs 14 residues.

The chain links TRBV25-1 to TRBJ1-2; 8 bases map to TRBD1. This CDR3 region has 16 residues. The germline V gene has CDR1 MGHDK and CDR2 SYGVNS. Trimming at V came to 1 base and at J to 0 bases, leaving 4 bases not matched to a gene. The CDR3 loop reads CASSEFGQGTNYGYTF. Here the CDR3 DNA reads TGTGCCAGCAGTGAATTTGGACAGGGTACTAACTATGGCTACACCTTC.

The chain employs TRBV19 and TRBJ2-5; TRBD2 is a possible D gene (6 bases). The CDR3 covers 15 residues. Per germline, CDR1 LNHDA and CDR2 SQIVND (reference sequence). V was pared by 1 base and J by 3 bases, with 12 bases between. CDR3 amino acids: CASSIGGEIKETQYF. The CDR3 DNA reads as TGTGCCAGTAGTATAGGGGGGGAAATAAAAGAGACCCAGTACTTC.

V is TRBV5-1 and J is TRBJ2-3; D perhaps matches TRBD1 (6 bases). Germline V gene sequence: CDR1 SGHRS, CDR2 YFSETQ. V lost 0 bases, J lost 11 bases, and 13 bases lay in between. The CDR3 consists of 13 residues. CDR3 region: CASSLGQVHEQYF. CDR3 in DNA: TGCGCCAGCAGCTTGGGACAGGTACATGAGCAGTATTTT.

This chain connects TRBV10-1 to TRBJ1-4; D ambiguous. V lost 5 bases and J 5 bases, leaving 9 bases between the germline ends. The CDR3 totals 13 residues. Germline CDR1 WNHNN, CDR2 SYGVQD (reference sequence). The CDR3 bases are TGCGCCAGCAGTCTCGGTCTCAATGAAAAACTGTTTTTT. It is translated as CASSLGLNEKLFF.

This sequence joins TRBV25-1 and TRBJ1-2; 7 nucleotides align to TRBD1. The CDR3 extends over 13 amino acids. V shed 8 bases, J shed 6 bases, and the junction held 9 bases outside the gene matches. Germline loops: CDR1 MGHDK, CDR2 SYGVNS. The CDR3 loop reads CASGLGGADGYTF. The CDR3 nucleotides are TGTGCCAGCGGGTTAGGGGGCGCCGATGGCTACACCTTC.

With regard to this clone: One end of the junction is discordant with germline, which a read error may explain. This chain joins TRBV27 and TRBJ1-4; 12 bases match TRBD1. This CDR3 is built from 14 residues. Germline-derived CDR1 and CDR2 are MNHEY and SMNVEV (reference sequence). DNA for the CDR3: TGTGCCAGCAATCCCCGGGACAGGGGGCGAAAAACTGTTTTT. Protein: CASNPRDRGRKTVF. Filled out from reference TRBV27 and TRBJ1-4, the complete variable domain reads EAQVTQNPRYLITVTGKKLTVTCSQNMNHEYMSWYRQDPGLGLRQIYYSMNVEVTDKGDVPEGYKVSRKEKRNFPLILESPSPNQTSLYFCASNPRDRGRKTVFGSGTQLSVL.

The chain has TRBV6-6 and TRBJ1-2; TRBD1 might be the D (5 bases). The V end was cut by 4 bases, the J end by 1 base, with 10 bases between. Germline V gene lookup returns CDR1 MNHNY and CDR2 SVGAGI (reference sequence). The CDR3 is made up of 14 amino acids. The DNA for the CDR3 is TGTGCCAGCAGTTTTGGGGGGGATAACTATGGCTACACCTTC. Amino acid sequence: CASSFGGDNYGYTF.